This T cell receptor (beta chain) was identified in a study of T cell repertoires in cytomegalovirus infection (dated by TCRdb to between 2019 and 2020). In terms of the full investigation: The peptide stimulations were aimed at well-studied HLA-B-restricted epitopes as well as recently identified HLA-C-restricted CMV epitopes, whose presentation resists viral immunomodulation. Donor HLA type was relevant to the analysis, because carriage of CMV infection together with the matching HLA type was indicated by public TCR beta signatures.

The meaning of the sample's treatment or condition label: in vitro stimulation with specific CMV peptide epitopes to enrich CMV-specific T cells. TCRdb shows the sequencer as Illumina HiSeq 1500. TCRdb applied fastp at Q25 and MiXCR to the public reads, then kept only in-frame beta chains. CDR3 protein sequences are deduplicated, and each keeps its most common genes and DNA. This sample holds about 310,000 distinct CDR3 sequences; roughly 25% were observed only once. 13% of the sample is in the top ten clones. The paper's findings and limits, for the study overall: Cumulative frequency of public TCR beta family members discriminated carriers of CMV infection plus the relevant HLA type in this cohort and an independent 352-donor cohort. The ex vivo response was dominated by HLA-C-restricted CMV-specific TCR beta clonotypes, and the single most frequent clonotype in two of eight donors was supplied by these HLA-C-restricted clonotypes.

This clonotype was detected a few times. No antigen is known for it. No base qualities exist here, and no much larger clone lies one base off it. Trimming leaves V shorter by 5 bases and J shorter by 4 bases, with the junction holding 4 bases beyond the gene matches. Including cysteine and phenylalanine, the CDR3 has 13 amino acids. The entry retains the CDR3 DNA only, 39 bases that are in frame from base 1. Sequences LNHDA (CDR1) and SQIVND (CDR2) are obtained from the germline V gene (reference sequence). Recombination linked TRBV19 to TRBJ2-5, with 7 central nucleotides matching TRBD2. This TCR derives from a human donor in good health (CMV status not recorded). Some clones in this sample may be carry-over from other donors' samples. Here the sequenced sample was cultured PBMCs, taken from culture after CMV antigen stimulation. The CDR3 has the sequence CASSFLAGETQYF. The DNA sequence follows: TGTGCCAGTAGTTTCTTAGCGGGAGAGACCCAGTACTTC.